The clone carrying this TCR beta chain turned up a few times. The authors extracted RNA and reverse transcribed it into cDNA as the sequencing template. The data were produced by immunoSEQ multiplex PCR, yet TCRdb's version contains in-frame clones alone and is incomplete. This sample has more than 75,000 clones, with around 38% found just once. With V trimmed by 3 bases and J by 1 base, 4 bases remained unmatched. In germline, CDR1 is GTSNPN, CDR2 SVGIG (reference sequence). There are 14 residues in the CDR3. The entry originates in a study of CD8+ T cells in alopecia areata. Turning to the study itself: The drug, oral tofacitinib, was given to treated patients at 5 to 10 mg twice daily.

J is TRBJ2-7 and V is TRBV30; TRBD2 matches at 9 bases. The origin of this receptor is a human donor with alopecia areata. Sequencing was done on a sample of CD4+ T cells sorted from blood. This chain's CDR3 is CAWRRLAESYEQYF. The CDR3, as DNA: TGTGCCTGGAGAAGACTAGCGGAGTCCTACGAGCAGTACTTC.